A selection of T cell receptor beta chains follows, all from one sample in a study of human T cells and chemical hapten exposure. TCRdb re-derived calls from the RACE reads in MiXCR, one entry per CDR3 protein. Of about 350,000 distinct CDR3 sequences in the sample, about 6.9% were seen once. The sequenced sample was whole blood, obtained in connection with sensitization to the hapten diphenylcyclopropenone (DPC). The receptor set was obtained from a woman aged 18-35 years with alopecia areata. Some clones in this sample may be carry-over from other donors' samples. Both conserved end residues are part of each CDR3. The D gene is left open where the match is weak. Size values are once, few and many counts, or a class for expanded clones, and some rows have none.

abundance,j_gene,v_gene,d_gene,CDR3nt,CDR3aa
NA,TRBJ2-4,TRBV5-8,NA,TGTGCCAGCAGCTTGGCCGTAGGGACATTAGTCAAAAACATTCAGTACTTC,CASSLAVGTLVKNIQYF
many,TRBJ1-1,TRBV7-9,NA,TGTGCCAGCAGCTCCCCGGGCGGGGCAAACACTGAAGCTTTCTTT,CASSSPGGANTEAFF
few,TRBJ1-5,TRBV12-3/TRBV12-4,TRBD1,TGTGCCAGCAGTAGAACGGGACAGAACAATCAGCCCCAGCATTTT,CASSRTGQNNQPQHF
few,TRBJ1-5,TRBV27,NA,TGTGCCAGCAGTTATCTCCGCGTAACATACGGACCTCCAGAGCCCCAGCATTTT,CASSYLRVTYGPPEPQHF
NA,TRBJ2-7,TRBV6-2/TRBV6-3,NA,TGTGCCAGCAGTTCCTTAAGACGGAAACAGGTCCCCTACGAGCAGTACTTC,CASSSLRRKQVPYEQYF
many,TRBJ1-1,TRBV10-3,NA,TGTGCCATCAGCCCCTTGCAAGGGAACACTGAAGCTTTCTTT,CAISPLQGNTEAFF
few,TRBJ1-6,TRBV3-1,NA,TGTGCCAGCAGCGCCCGGGGAGGAAGCTCACCCCTCCACTTT,CASSARGGSSPLHF
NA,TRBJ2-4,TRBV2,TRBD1,TGTGCCAGCAGCCCGGGACAGGCCAAAAACATTCAGTACTTC,CASSPGQAKNIQYF
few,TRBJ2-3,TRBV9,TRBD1,TGTGCCAGCAGCGTGGACAGGCTCACAGATACGCAGTATTTT,CASSVDRLTDTQYF
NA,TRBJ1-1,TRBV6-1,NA,TGTGCCAGCAGTGAAATTAACATCAACACTGAAGCTTTCTTT,CASSEININTEAFF
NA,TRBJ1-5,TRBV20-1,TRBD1,TGCAGTGCTCGGGACAGCCCATATAGCAATCAGCCCCAGCATTTT,CSARDSPYSNQPQHF
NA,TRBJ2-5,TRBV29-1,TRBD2,TGCAGCGTTGTAACTAGCGGGGCATACCAAGAGACCCAGTACTTC,CSVVTSGAYQETQYF
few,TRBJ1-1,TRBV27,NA,TGTGCCAGGAAGCGGAAGGTGGAGGTTAGGGGGTACACTGAAGCTTTCTTT,CARKRKVEVRGYTEAFF
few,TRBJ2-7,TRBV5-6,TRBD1,TGTGCCTCCGGGACAGGGAGCTACGAGCAGTACTTC,CASGTGSYEQYF
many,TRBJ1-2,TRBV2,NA,TGTGCCAGCGATAACTATGGCTACACCTTC,CASDNYGYTF
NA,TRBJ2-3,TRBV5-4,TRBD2,TGTGCCAGCAGCCCCCCCGGGACTAGCAGAGATACGCAGTATTTT,CASSPPGTSRDTQYF
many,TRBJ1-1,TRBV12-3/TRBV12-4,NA,TGTGCCAGCAGTCGGGACACCGGAGAAGCTTTCTTT,CASSRDTGEAFF
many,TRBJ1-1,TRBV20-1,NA,TGCAGTGCTAGAGTTCCCGCAGACATGAACACTGAAGCTTTCTTT,CSARVPADMNTEAFF
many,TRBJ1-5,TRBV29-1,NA,TGCAGCGTTGTGGAACAGAATCAGCCCCAGCATTTT,CSVVEQNQPQHF
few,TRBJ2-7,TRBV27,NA,TGTGCCAGCAGTTCGCCTAAGGACCGAAGGTACGAGCAGTACTTC,CASSSPKDRRYEQYF
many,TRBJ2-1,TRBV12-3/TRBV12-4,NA,TGTGCCAGCAGTGGGGCGGGACAGCTCCAAGCCTACAATGAGCAGTTCTTC,CASSGAGQLQAYNEQFF
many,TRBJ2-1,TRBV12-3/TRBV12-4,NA,TGTGCCAGCAGTCCATCGGGACGAGTCAACAATGAGCAGTTCTTC,CASSPSGRVNNEQFF
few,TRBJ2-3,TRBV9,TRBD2,TGTGCCAGCAGACCACTAGCGGGCTACACAGATACGCAGTATTTT,CASRPLAGYTDTQYF
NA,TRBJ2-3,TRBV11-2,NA,TGTGCCAGCAGCCCCCAAGCGTATCGGTCCGGGAATACGCAGTATTTT,CASSPQAYRSGNTQYF
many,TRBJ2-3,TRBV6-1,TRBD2,TGTGCCAGTGGGGGACTAGCGAGATACACAGATACGCAGTATTTT,CASGGLARYTDTQYF
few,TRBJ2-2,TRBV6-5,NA,TGTGCCAGCGGAGTACGAAACACCGGGGAGCTGTTTTTT,CASGVRNTGELFF
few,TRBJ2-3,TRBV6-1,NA,TGTGCCAGCAGTGTCTCGGGGGTCGACACAGATACGCAGTATTTT,CASSVSGVDTDTQYF
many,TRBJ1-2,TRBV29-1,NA,TGCAGCGTTGTTCGGACAGACTATGGCTACACCTTC,CSVVRTDYGYTF
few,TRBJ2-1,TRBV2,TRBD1,TGTGCCAGCACTCGGGACAGGAGCTCCTACAATGAGCAGTTCTTC,CASTRDRSSYNEQFF
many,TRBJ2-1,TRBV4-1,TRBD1,TGCGCCAGCAGCCTAACAGGGGGTTTCTCCTACAATGAGCAGTTCTTC,CASSLTGGFSYNEQFF
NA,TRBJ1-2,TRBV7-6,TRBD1,TGTGCCAGCAGCTTAGAGGCAGGGGGTGGCTACACCTTC,CASSLEAGGGYTF
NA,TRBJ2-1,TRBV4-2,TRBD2,TGTGCCAGCAGCCAAATGACTAGCGGGGGTCTAAATGAGCAGTTCTTC,CASSQMTSGGLNEQFF
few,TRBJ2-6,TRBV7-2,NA,TGTGCCAGCAGGGTTACCGGGGCCAACGTCCTGACTTTC,CASRVTGANVLTF
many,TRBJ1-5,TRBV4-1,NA,TGCGCCAGCAGCCAACACCCTGTGGGTCAGCCCCAGCATTTT,CASSQHPVGQPQHF
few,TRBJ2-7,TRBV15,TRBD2,TGTGCCACCAGCACAATAGCGGGGGGGACCTACGAGCAGTACTTC,CATSTIAGGTYEQYF
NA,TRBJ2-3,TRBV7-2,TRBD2,TGTGCCAGCAGGAGACCGGGACTAGCTTTTTCAGATACGCAGTATTTT,CASRRPGLAFSDTQYF
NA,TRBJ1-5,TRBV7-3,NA,TGTGCCAGCAGCCCCCATTCGGGCAATCAGCCCCAGCATTTT,CASSPHSGNQPQHF
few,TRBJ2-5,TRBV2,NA,TGTGCCAGCGGATCTAGGACCCAGTACTTC,CASGSRTQYF
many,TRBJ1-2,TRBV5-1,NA,TGCGCCAGCGCATCCAGAACAGGGTCTGGCTACACCTTC,CASASRTGSGYTF
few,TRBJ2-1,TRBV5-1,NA,TGCGCCAGCAGCTTGGAAGGACATGGCAATGAGCAGTTCTTC,CASSLEGHGNEQFF
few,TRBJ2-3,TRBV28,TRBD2,TGTGCCAGCATCCCTGCGGCCAGCGGGGGTTCTGATACGCAGTATTTT,CASIPAASGGSDTQYF
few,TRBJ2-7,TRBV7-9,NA,TGTGCCAGCAGCTTAGAGAACTCCTACGAGCAGTACTTC,CASSLENSYEQYF
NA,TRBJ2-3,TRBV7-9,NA,TGTGCCAGCAGCCCGCGAGCCGGGAGCACAGATACGCAGTATTTT,CASSPRAGSTDTQYF
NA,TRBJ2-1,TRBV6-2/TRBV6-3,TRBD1,TGTGCCAGCAGCCGGACAGGGAAAATCGATGAGCAGTTCTTC,CASSRTGKIDEQFF
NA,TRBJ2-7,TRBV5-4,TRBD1,TGTGCCAGCAGCTTGAGGACAGGGATCGGAGAGTACTTC,CASSLRTGIGEYF
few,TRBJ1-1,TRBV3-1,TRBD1,TGTGCCAGCAGCGGGACAGGGGGCCTCGAGGAAGCTTTCTTT,CASSGTGGLEEAFF
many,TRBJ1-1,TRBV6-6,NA,TGTGCCAGCAGACAGGACAGAGATGCTGAAGCTTTCTTT,CASRQDRDAEAFF
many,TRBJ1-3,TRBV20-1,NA,TGCAGTGCTAGAGACCCTAGGGGGTCTGGAAACACCATATATTTT,CSARDPRGSGNTIYF
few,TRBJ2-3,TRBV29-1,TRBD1,TGCAGCGTTGAAGCGGGCCAGGGGGTCACCGGTGCAGATACGCAGTATTTT,CSVEAGQGVTGADTQYF
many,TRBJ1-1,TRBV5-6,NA,TGTGCCAGCAGCTTGCGGGGGGCTCGAACTGAAGCTTTCTTT,CASSLRGARTEAFF
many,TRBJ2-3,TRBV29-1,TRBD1,TGCAGCGTGGACAGGGGGCCAGATACGCAGTATTTT,CSVDRGPDTQYF
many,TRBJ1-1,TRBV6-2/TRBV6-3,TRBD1,TGTGCCAGCAGTTACTCGAGGGACAGGGTGCGTGCGGTAGGCACTGAAGCTTTCTTT,CASSYSRDRVRAVGTEAFF
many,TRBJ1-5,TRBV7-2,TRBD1,TGTGCCAGCAGCTTATGGACAGGGGTCAATCAGCCCCAGCATTTT,CASSLWTGVNQPQHF
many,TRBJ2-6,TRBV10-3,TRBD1,TGTGCCATCAGTGAGCCCTCCAGGGGGTTTGGGGCCAACGTCCTGACTTTC,CAISEPSRGFGANVLTF
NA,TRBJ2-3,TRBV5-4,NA,TGTGCCAGCAGCTTGTGGAGGGCAGATACGCAGTATTTT,CASSLWRADTQYF
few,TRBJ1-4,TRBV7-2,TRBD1,TGTGCCAGCAGCTTAGTCGGGACAGGGACGAAGGAAAAACTGTTTTTT,CASSLVGTGTKEKLFF